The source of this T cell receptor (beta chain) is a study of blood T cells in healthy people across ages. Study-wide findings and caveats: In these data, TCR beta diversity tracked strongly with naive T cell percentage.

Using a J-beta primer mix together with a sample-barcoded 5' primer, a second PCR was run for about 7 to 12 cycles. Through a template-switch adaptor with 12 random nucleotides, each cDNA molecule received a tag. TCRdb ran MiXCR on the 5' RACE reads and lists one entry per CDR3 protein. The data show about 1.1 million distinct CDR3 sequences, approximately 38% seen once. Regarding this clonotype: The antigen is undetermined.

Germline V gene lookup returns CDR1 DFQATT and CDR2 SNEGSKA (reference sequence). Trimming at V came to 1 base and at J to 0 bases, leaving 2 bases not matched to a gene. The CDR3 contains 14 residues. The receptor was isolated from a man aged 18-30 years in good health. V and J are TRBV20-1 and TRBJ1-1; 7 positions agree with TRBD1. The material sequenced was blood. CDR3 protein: CSARVQGVNTEAFF. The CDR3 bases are TGCAGTGCTAGAGTTCAGGGGGTGAACACTGAAGCTTTCTTT.